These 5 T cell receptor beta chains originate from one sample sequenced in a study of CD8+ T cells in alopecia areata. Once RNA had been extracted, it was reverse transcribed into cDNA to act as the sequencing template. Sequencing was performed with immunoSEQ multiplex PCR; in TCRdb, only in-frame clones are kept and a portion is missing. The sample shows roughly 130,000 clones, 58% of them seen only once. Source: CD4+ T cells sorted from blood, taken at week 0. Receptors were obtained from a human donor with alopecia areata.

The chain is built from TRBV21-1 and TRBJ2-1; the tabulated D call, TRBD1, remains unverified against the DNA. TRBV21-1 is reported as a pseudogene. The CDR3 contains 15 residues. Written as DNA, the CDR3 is TGTGCCAGCAGCAAAAACACAGGGGGCAACAATGAGCAGTTCTTC. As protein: CASSKNTGGNNEQFF.

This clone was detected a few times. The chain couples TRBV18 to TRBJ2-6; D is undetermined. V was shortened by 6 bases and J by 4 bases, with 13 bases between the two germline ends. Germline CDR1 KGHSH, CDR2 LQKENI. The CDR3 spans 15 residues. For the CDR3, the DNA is TGTGCCAGCTCGCCGGGCCCCCCGGGGGCCAACGTCCTGACTTTC. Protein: CASSPGPPGANVLTF.

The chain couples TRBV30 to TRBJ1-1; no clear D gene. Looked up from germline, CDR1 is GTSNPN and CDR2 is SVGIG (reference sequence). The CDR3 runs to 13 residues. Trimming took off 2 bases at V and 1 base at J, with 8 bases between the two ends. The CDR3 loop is CAWSTSRNTEAFF. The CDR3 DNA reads TGTGCCTGGAGTACAAGTCGGAACACTGAAGCTTTCTTT. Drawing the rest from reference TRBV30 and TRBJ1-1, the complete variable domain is SQTIHQWPATLVQPVGSPLSLECTVEGTSNPNLYWYRQAAGRGLQLLFYSVGIGQISSEVPQNLSASRPQDRQFILSSKKLLLSDSGFYLCAWSTSRNTEAFFGQGTRLTVV.

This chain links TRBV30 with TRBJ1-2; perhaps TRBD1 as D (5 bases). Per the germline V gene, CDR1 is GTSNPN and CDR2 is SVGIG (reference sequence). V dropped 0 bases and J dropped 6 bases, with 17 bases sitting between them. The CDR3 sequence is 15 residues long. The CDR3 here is CAWSVRPQGLHGYTF. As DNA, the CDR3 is TGTGCCTGGAGTGTGAGGCCCCAGGGTTTGCATGGCTACACCTTC.

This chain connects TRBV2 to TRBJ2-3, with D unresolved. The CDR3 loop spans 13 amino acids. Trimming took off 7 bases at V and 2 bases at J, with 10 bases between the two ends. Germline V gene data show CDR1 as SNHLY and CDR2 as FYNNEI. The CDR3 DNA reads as TGTGCCAGCAACGGACCCTACACAGATACGCAGTATTTT. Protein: CASNGPYTDTQYF.